Below, 7 T cell receptor beta chains from the same sample are listed, as sequenced in a study of T-cell memory formation after mild COVID-19. TCRdb ran MiXCR on the 5' RACE reads and lists one entry per CDR3 protein. Of 200,000 to 250,000 distinct CDR3 sequences in the sample, approximately 15% were seen once. The sequenced material came from PBMCs or a T cell subset sorted from them (not recorded which). The receptors were sampled from an adult woman who had mild COVID-19 (a few samples of this study predate the infection). Cell type and time point are not known.

This clonotype has only a few counts. The rearrangement joins TRBV18 to TRBJ2-1; D uncertain. Germline V CDR1 and CDR2: KGHSH, LQKENI. V dropped 0 bases and J dropped 6 bases, with 12 bases sitting between them. This CDR3 is built from 15 residues. The CDR3 DNA is TGTGCCAGCTCACCACCGTCGACTCCCGCCAATGAGCAGTTCTTC. Residues: CASSPPSTPANEQFF.

This sequence joins TRBV27 and TRBJ2-7; D unclear. CDR1 is MNHEY, CDR2 SMNVEV, per germline (reference sequence). There are 15 residues in the CDR3. Trimming left V 3 bases short and J 2 bases short, with 14 bases between. CDR3 sequence reads: CASSFAPSRTYEQYF. The CDR3 DNA follows: TGTGCCAGCAGTTTTGCCCCCTCCAGGACCTACGAGCAGTACTTC.

The chain carries TRBV6-2 or TRBV6-3 and TRBJ2-1; 7 bases are shared with TRBD2. V was clipped by 0 bases and J by 16 bases; unmatched bases: 6. CDR3 length: 12 amino acids. Germline V CDR1 and CDR2: MNHEY, SVGEGT. This CDR3 is CASSYSIGAGFF. The CDR3 nucleotides read TGTGCCAGCAGTTACTCAATCGGAGCGGGATTCTTC.

The sample holds many counts of this clonotype. The chain carries TRBV7-3 and TRBJ2-5, with TRBD1 matching over 8 bases. The CDR3 totals 15 residues. Germline V gene data show CDR1 as SGHTA and CDR2 as FQGTGA. V trimming: 5 bases; J trimming: 4 bases; junction bases outside the gene matches: 9. The CDR3 DNA reads as TGTGCCAGCAGCATACAGGGGGGTCGCGGAGAGACCCAGTACTTC. Amino acid sequence: CASSIQGGRGETQYF.

This clonotype occurred a few times. The chain employs TRBV7-8 and TRBJ2-6, with D unresolved. CDR3 size: 14 residues. From germline, CDR1 is SGHVS and CDR2 FQNEAQ. V gave up 1 base and J gave up 2 bases, with 3 bases separating them. Here the CDR3 reads CASSLVPGANVLTF. The CDR3 DNA is TGTGCCAGCAGCTTAGTACCTGGGGCCAACGTCCTGACTTTC.

V is TRBV9 and J is TRBJ1-6, with a tentative D call TRBD1 (5 bases). This CDR3 is built from 15 residues. Germline CDR1 reads SGDLS; CDR2 reads YYNGEE. V lost 0 bases and J 10 bases, leaving 14 bases between the germline ends. The chain's CDR3 is CASSVAGQGGSPLHF. The CDR3 DNA reads as TGTGCCAGCAGCGTAGCTGGCCAGGGAGGCTCACCCCTCCACTTT. The full variable domain, completed using reference TRBV9 and TRBJ1-6, is DSGVTQTPKHLITATGQRVTLRCSPRSGDLSVYWYQQSLDQGLQFLIQYYNGEERAKGNILERFSAQQFPDLHSELNLSSLELGDSALYFCASSVAGQGGSPLHFGNGTRLTVT.

This clonotype occurred a few times. The chain is built from TRBV12-3 or TRBV12-4 and TRBJ1-2; 7 bases line up with TRBD1. This CDR3 comprises 13 residues. V gave up 7 bases and J gave up 4 bases; unmatched junction bases: 6. The CDR3 bases are TGTGCCAGCACGTGGGACAGCTTCTATGGCTACACCTTC. Its protein product is CASTWDSFYGYTF.